One T cell receptor beta chain is described in this entry. The entry originates in a study of cytomegalovirus exposure and HLA in healthy donors. Data came from immunoSEQ multiplex PCR; TCRdb stores just in-frame clones and leaves some out. The sample holds some 110,000 clones, roughly 88% seen once. The CDR3 is 11 residues long. V dropped 5 bases and J dropped 5 bases, with 8 bases sitting between them. The germline V gene encodes CDR1 GTSNPN and CDR2 SVGIG (reference sequence). Input material: PBMCs. The chain recombines TRBV30 with TRBJ2-3; the D is unclear. The origin of this receptor is a man aged 18 to 35 in good health and CMV-seronegative. The CDR3 is CAWVNRDTQYF. The CDR3 region has the DNA TGTGCCTGGGTAAATAGAGATACGCAGTATTTT.